Listed here are 14 T cell receptor beta chains from one sample, sequenced in a study of CD8 T cells in Susac syndrome. With random hexamers, reverse transcription was performed on roughly 0.45 to 1 ug of RNA. TCRdb independently ran MiXCR on the immunoSEQ multiplex PCR reads; one entry per CDR3 protein. The table includes some 50,000 distinct CDR3 sequences, over 90% detected once. What was sequenced was CD8+ T cells from PBMCs. These receptors were obtained from a human donor with Susac syndrome.

The chain is built from TRBV4-1 and TRBJ2-3; 11 nucleotides line up with TRBD2. The V gene end was trimmed by 4 bases and the J gene end by 2 bases; junction bases not matched to a gene: 8. Germline V CDR1 and CDR2: MGHRA, YSYEKL. CDR3 length: 17 residues. The CDR3 region is CASSPVAGGRVTDTQYF. The DNA for the CDR3 is TGCGCCAGCAGCCCCGTAGCGGGGGGGCGCGTCACAGATACGCAGTATTTT.

The genes are TRBV20-1 and TRBJ2-3, with TRBD2 matching over 9 bases. Per the germline V gene, CDR1 is DFQATT and CDR2 is SNEGSKA (reference sequence). V gave up 7 bases and J gave up 6 bases; unmatched junction bases: 17. The CDR3 spans 16 residues. CDR3 sequence reads: CSVAIKTSGMRDTQYF. The DNA of the CDR3 is TGCAGTGTCGCAATAAAGACTAGCGGAATGAGGGATACGCAGTATTTT.

The CDR3 protein is CASSLRRRDGQETQYF. The CDR3 DNA reads TGTGCCAGCAGCTTAAGGCGGAGGGACGGACAAGAGACCCAGTACTTC. The V and J genes are TRBV7-8 and TRBJ2-5; D perhaps matches TRBD2 (6 bases). Trimming shortened V by 2 bases and J by 2 bases, and 15 bases separated the two germline ends. From germline, CDR1 is SGHVS and CDR2 FQNEAQ. The CDR3 loop spans 16 amino acids. The complete variable domain, with remaining parts taken from reference TRBV7-8 and TRBJ2-5, reads GAGVSQSPRYKVAKRGQDVALRCDPISGHVSLFWYQQALGQGPEFLTYFQNEAQLDKSGLPSDRFFAERPEGSVSTLKIQRTQQEDSAVYLCASSLRRRDGQETQYFGPGTRLLVL.

This sequence joins TRBV5-6 and TRBJ2-4; 8 bases line up with TRBD1. The length of the CDR3 is 15 residues. V trimming: 3 bases; J trimming: 8 bases; junction bases outside the gene matches: 10. Germline CDR1 and CDR2: SGHDT and YYEEEE. Here the CDR3 reads CASSSDAGGADIQYF. The CDR3 region has the DNA TGTGCCAGCAGCTCCGATGCAGGGGGCGCGGACATTCAGTACTTC.

V and J are TRBV14 and TRBJ1-3; D uncertain. Germline assignment: CDR1 SGHDN and CDR2 FVKESK. The ends were cut back, 4 bases at V and 8 bases at J, with 18 bases in the middle. The CDR3 has 15 amino acids. CDR3 residues: CASSPGPAFGDTIYF. The DNA for the CDR3 is TGTGCCAGCAGCCCCGGACCGGCTTTCGGGGACACCATATATTTT.

This chain joins TRBV12-3 or TRBV12-4 and TRBJ2-7; D remains unclear. The germline V and J ends were trimmed by 3 bases and 6 bases, with 9 bases remaining between them. The CDR3 totals 12 residues. For the CDR3, the DNA is TGTGCCAGCAGTTTGTTAGGGCGCGAGCAGTACTTC. It is translated as CASSLLGREQYF.

The CDR3 loop reads CASSVGSGWEGYTF. CDR3 DNA sequence: TGTGCCAGCAGCGTAGGGTCAGGATGGGAGGGCTACACCTTC. The chain joins TRBV9 to TRBJ1-2, with D unclear. The CDR3 has 14 amino acids. The ends were cut back, 0 bases at V and 8 bases at J, with 14 bases in the middle. The germline V gene encodes CDR1 SGDLS and CDR2 YYNGEE. The full variable domain, completed using reference TRBV9 and TRBJ1-2, is DSGVTQTPKHLITATGQRVTLRCSPRSGDLSVYWYQQSLDQGLQFLIQYYNGEERAKGNILERFSAQQFPDLHSELNLSSLELGDSALYFCASSVGSGWEGYTFGSGTRLTVV.

This chain uses TRBV25-1 with TRBJ1-1, with D hard to call. The germline V gene has CDR1 MGHDK and CDR2 SYGVNS. V was clipped by 6 bases and J by 3 bases, with 23 bases between them. The length of the CDR3 is 17 residues. Written as DNA, the CDR3 is TGTGCCAGCAGCGCCGGGTTTACCGGGCCCCGGGACACTGAAGCTTTCTTT. This encodes CASSAGFTGPRDTEAFF.

The chain has TRBV4-1 and TRBJ2-1; no clear D gene. V lost 1 base to trimming and J lost 6 bases, with 4 bases between them. Germline loops: CDR1 MGHRA, CDR2 YSYEKL. This CDR3 is built from 12 residues. The CDR3 protein is CASSQGSNEQFF. The DNA for the CDR3 is TGCGCCAGCAGCCAAGGTTCCAATGAGCAGTTCTTC.

The chain has TRBV27 and TRBJ2-7; 7 bases fit TRBD1. The CDR3 has 11 amino acids. V shed 6 bases, J shed 5 bases, and the junction held 1 base outside the gene matches. Germline CDR1 MNHEY, CDR2 SMNVEV (reference sequence). The CDR3 protein is CASSRGNEQYF. The CDR3 DNA reads TGTGCCAGCAGCAGGGGGAACGAGCAGTACTTC.

This clonotype was seen just once. The CDR3 bases are TGTGCCAGCAGTTTCTCGGGGCCCTACGAGCAGTACTTC. Residues: CASSFSGPYEQYF. The V gene is TRBV12-3 or TRBV12-4, the J gene TRBJ2-7; D assignment may be TRBD1 or TRBD2 (5 bases each). The CDR3 extends over 13 amino acids. V lost 3 bases and J lost 2, with 8 bases in between.

The V call is TRBV7-9, the J call TRBJ2-5; 12 bases map to TRBD2. This CDR3 has 14 amino acids. V shed 6 bases, J shed 3 bases, and the junction held 2 bases outside the gene matches. Germline CDR1 SEHNR, CDR2 FQNEAQ (reference sequence). The CDR3 loop reads CASRRTSGKETQYF. In nucleotides, the CDR3 is TGTGCCAGCAGAAGGACTAGCGGGAAAGAGACCCAGTACTTC.

This chain connects TRBV11-3 to TRBJ2-2; 7 bases agree with TRBD1. From germline, CDR1 is SGHNT and CDR2 YENEEA. The CDR3 runs to 15 residues. Unmatched junction bases numbered 7, after V lost 3 bases and J lost 6 bases. The CDR3 DNA is TGTGCCAGCAGCTTTTGGACAGGAGGCTCCGGGGAGCTGTTTTTT. It specifies CASSFWTGGSGELFF.

The gene calls are TRBV12-3 or TRBV12-4 and TRBJ1-6, with a weak D call TRBD1 (6 bases). The CDR3 sequence is 15 residues long. V was cut by 3 bases and J by 8 bases, with 14 bases left in between. The CDR3 spells CASSLYRDGDSPLHF. CDR3 in DNA: TGTGCCAGCAGTTTGTACAGGGACGGGGATTCACCCCTCCACTTT.